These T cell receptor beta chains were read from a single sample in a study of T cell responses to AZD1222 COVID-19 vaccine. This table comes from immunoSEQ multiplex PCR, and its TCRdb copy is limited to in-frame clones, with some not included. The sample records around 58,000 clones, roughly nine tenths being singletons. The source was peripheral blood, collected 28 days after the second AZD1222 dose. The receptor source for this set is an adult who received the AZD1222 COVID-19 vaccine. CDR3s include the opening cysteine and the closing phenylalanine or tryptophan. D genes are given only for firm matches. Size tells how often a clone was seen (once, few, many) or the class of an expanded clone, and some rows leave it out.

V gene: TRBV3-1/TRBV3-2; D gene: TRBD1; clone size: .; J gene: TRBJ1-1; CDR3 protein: CASSRPGQGNTEAFF; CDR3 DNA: TGTGCCAGCAGCCGCCCGGGACAGGGGAACACTGAAGCTTTCTTT
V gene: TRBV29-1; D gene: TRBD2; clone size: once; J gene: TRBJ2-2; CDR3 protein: CSARGLAGGPNTGELFF; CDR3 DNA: TGCAGCGCCCGGGGACTAGCGGGAGGGCCGAACACCGGGGAGCTGTTTTTT
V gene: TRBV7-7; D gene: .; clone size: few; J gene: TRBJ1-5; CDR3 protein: CASSLALNQPQHF; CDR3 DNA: TGTGCCAGCAGCTTAGCCCTAAATCAGCCCCAGCATTTT
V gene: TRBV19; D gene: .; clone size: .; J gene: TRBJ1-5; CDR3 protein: CASSPPPGIYSNQPQHF; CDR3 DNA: TGTGCCAGTAGTCCACCCCCAGGTATCTATAGCAATCAGCCCCAGCATTTT
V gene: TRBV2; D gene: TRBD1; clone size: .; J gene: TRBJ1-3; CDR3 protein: CASKQRTGLDTIYF; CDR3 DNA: TGTGCCAGCAAACAAAGGACAGGGCTGGACACCATATATTTT
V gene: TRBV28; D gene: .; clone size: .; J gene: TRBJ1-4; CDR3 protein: CASSLGGGVYEKLFF; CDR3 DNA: TGTGCCAGCAGTTTAGGAGGGGGGGTTTATGAAAAACTGTTTTTT
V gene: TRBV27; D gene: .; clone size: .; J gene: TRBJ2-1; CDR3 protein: CASTPLGRDEQFF; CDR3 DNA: TGTGCCAGCACCCCTCTGGGGCGGGATGAGCAGTTCTTC
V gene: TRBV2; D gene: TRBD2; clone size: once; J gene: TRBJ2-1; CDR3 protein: CASSVREGPYNEQFF; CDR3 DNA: TGTGCCAGCAGTGTACGGGAGGGCCCCTACAATGAGCAGTTCTTC
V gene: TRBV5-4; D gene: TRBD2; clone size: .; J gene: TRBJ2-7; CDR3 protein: CASSSIGTSASYEQYF; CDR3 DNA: TGTGCCAGCAGCTCTATTGGGACTAGCGCTTCCTACGAGCAGTACTTC
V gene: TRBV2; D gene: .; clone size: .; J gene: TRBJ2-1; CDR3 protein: CASSPGTLGDEQFF; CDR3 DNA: TGTGCCAGCAGTCCAGGGACTCTTGGCGATGAGCAGTTCTTC
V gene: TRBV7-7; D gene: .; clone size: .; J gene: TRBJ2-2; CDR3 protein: CASSPIDRTGELFF; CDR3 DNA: TGTGCCAGCAGCCCTATTGACAGGACCGGGGAGCTGTTTTTT
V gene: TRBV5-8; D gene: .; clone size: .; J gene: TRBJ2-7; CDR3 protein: CASSRFYEQYF; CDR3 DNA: TGTGCCAGCAGCCGATTCTACGAGCAGTACTTC
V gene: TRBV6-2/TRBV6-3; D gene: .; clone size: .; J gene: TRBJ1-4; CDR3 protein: CASSSPARGALEKLFF; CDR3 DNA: TGTGCCAGCAGTTCTCCAGCGAGGGGGGCTTTGGAAAAACTGTTTTTT
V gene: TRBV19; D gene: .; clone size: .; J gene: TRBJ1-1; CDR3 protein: CASSIAGGGGTEAFF; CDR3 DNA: TGTGCCAGTAGTATAGCCGGGGGCGGCGGCACTGAAGCTTTCTTT
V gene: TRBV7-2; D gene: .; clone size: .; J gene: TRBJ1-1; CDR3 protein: CASSLGEGWAEAFF; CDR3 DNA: TGTGCCAGCAGCTTAGGGGAGGGTTGGGCTGAAGCTTTCTTT
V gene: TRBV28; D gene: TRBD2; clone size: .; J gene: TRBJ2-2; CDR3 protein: CASSRLAGNTGELFF; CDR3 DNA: TGTGCCAGCAGTAGACTAGCGGGGAACACCGGGGAGCTGTTTTTT
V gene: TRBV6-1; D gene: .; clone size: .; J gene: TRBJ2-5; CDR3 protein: CASSARTVAGAETQYF; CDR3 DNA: TGTGCCAGCAGTGCCCGAACAGTGGCCGGCGCAGAGACCCAGTACTTC
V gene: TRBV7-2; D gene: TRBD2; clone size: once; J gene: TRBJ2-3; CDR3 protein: CASSLGTSGVTDTQYF; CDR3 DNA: TGTGCCAGCAGCTTAGGGACTAGCGGGGTAACAGATACGCAGTATTTT
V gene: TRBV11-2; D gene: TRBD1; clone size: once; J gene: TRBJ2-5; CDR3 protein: CASSLSTTRTGQETQYF; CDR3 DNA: TGTGCCAGCAGCTTATCAACCACCAGGACAGGACAAGAGACCCAGTACTTC
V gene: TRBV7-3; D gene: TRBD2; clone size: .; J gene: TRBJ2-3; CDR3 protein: CASSLRSGRTRTDTQYF; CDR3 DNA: TGTGCCAGCAGCTTACGGAGCGGGAGAACCCGCACAGATACGCAGTATTTT
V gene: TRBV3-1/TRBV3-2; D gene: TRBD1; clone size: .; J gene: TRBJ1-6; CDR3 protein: CASKGTVDNSPLHF; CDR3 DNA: TGTGCCAGCAAGGGGACAGTGGATAATTCACCCCTCCACTTT
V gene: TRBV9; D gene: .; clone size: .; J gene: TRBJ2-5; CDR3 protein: CASSVAGQLGTQYF; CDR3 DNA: TGTGCCAGCAGCGTAGCAGGGCAGCTGGGGACCCAGTACTTC
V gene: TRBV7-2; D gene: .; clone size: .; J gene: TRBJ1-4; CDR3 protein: CASSLGGLNEKLFF; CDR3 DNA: TGTGCCAGCAGCCTAGGAGGACTTAATGAAAAACTGTTTTTT
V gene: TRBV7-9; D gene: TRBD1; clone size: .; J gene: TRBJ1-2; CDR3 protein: CASSLGGGWYGYTF; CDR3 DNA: TGTGCCAGCAGCTTAGGAGGGGGCTGGTATGGCTACACCTTC
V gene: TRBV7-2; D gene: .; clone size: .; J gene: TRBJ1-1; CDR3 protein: CASSLVSPGAGNTEAFF; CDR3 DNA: TGTGCCAGCAGCTTAGTATCCCCGGGGGCGGGGAACACTGAAGCTTTCTTT
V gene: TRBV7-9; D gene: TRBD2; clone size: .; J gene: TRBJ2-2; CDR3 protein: CASKGSGSGTGELFF; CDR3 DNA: TGTGCCAGCAAGGGTAGCGGGAGCGGGACCGGGGAGCTGTTTTTT
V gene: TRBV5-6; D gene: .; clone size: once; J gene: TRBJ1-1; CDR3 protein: CASSLRILRDGEAFF; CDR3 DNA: TGTGCCAGCAGCTTGCGAATCCTCCGGGACGGAGAAGCTTTCTTT
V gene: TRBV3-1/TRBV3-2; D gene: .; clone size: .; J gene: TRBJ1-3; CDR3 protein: CASSGQSSGNTIYF; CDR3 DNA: TGTGCCAGCAGCGGACAAAGCTCTGGAAACACCATATATTTT
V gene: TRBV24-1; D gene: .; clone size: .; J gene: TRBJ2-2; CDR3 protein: CARHETVNTGELFF; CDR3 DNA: TGTGCCCGGCATGAGACGGTGAACACCGGGGAGCTGTTTTTT
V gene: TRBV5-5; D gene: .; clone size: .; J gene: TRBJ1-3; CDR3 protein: CASTLGIQGNTIYF; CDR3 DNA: TGTGCCAGCACCTTAGGGATCCAGGGAAACACCATATATTTT